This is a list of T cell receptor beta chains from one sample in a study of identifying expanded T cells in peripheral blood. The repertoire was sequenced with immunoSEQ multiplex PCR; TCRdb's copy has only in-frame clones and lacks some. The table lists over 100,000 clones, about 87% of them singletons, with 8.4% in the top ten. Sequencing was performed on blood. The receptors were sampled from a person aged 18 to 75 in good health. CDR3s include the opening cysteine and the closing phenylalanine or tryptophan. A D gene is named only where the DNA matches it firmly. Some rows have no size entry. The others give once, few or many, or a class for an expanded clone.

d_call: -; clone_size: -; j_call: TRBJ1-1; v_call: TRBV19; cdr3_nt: TGTGCCAGTAGCCTCGTTAACACTGAAGCTTTCTTT; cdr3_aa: CASSLVNTEAFF
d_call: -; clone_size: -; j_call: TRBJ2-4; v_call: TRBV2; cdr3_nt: TGTGCCAGCAGTGGGCAGGAAAACATTCAGTACTTC; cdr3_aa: CASSGQENIQYF
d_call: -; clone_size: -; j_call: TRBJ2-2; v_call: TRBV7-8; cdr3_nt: TGTGCCAGCAGCCAGGGACGGCGGCACACCGGGGAGCTGTTTTTT; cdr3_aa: CASSQGRRHTGELFF
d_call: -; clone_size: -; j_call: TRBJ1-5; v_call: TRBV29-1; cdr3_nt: TGCAGCGCTCAGGGTATCAATCAGCCCCAGCATTTT; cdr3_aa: CSAQGINQPQHF
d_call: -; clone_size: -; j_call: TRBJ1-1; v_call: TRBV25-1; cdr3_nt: TGTGCCAGCAGTGGTACTGAAGCTTTCTTT; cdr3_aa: CASSGTEAFF
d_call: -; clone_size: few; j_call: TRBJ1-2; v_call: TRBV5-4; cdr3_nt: TGTGCCAGCAGCTTGTACATGGCCGATGGCTACACCTTC; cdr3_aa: CASSLYMADGYTF
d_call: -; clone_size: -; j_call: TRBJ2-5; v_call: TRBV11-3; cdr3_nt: TGTGCCAGCAGCTCGGGACCACAAGAGACCCAGTACTTC; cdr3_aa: CASSSGPQETQYF
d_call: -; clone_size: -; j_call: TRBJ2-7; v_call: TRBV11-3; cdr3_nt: TGTGCCAGCAGCTTAGCGACAGGAGGGGAGCAGTACTTC; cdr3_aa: CASSLATGGEQYF
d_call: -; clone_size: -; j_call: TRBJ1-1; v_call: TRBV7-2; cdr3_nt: TGTGCCAGCAGCCGCCGCATGACCCCTGGGACTGAAGCTTTCTTT; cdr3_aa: CASSRRMTPGTEAFF
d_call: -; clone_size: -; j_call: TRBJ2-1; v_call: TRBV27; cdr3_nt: TGTGCCAGCAGTTCCCAATACAGCTTCAATGAGCAGTTCTTC; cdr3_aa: CASSSQYSFNEQFF
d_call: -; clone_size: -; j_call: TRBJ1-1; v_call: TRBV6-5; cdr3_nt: TGTGCCAGCAGTGAGCCGGGCATGAACACTGAAGCTTTCTTT; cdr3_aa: CASSEPGMNTEAFF
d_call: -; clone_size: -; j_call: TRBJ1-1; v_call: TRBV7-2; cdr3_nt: TGTGCCAGCAGCTTATTATCGCTGGAGTACACTGAAGCTTTCTTT; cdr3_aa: CASSLLSLEYTEAFF
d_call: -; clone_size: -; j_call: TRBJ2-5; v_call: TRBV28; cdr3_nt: TGTGCCAGCAGCGTTAAGGGAGTGACCCAGTACTTC; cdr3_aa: CASSVKGVTQYF
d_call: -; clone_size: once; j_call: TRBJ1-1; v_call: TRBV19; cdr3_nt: TGTGCCAGTAGTATGGCGGGGGTCATGAACACTGAAGCTTTCTTT; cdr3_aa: CASSMAGVMNTEAFF
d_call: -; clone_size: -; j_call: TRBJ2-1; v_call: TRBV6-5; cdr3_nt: TGTGCCAGCACCTCGGACGCCGCCTCCTACAATGAGCAGTTCTTC; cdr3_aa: CASTSDAASYNEQFF
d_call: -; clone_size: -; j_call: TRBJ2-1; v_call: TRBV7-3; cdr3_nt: TGTGCCAGCAGCAAACTAGTTATAGAGTTCTTC; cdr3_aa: CASSKLVIEFF
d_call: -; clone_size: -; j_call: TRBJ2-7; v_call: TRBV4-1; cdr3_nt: TGCGCCAGCAGCCAAGAGTACAGTACCTACGAGCAGTACTTC; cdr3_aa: CASSQEYSTYEQYF